This T cell receptor beta chain originates from a study of T-cell memory formation after mild COVID-19. Background on the study: TCR clusters were mostly donor specific.

This clonotype was seen only a few times. Its antigen is still unknown. TCRdb called the 5' RACE reads again in MiXCR, with one record for every CDR3 protein. The data contain roughly 190,000 distinct CDR3 sequences, around 20% of them singletons. Study-wide points: Clones that shrank (day 15 to 85) were balanced CD4/CD8, whereas later expanders leaned CD4+. The second-wave clones peaking on day 37 were not confirmed as SARS-CoV-2-specific.

Germline V gene sequence: CDR1 DFQATT, CDR2 SNEGSKA (reference sequence). This CDR3 region has 16 residues. V shed 4 bases, J shed 8 bases, and the junction held 16 bases outside the gene matches. This sequence joins TRBV20-1 and TRBJ1-4, with 7 bases identical to TRBD1. This receptor was identified in an adult woman who had mild COVID-19 (a few samples of this study predate the infection). Cell type and time point are not known. The sample comprised PBMCs or a T cell subset sorted from them (not recorded which). The CDR3 here is CSANYYRGPPSEKLFF. DNA for the CDR3: TGCAGTGCTAACTACTACAGGGGACCGCCCAGCGAAAAACTGTTTTTT.